This TCR beta chain was observed in a study of shared clonotypes between healthy human individuals. The overall study: Donor composition was two women and a few men, aged 18 to 49. CD4 naive cells filled three plates per donor, CD4 memory three, CD8 naive two and CD8 memory one.

Assay: immunoSEQ multiplex PCR; the TCRdb copy retains only in-frame clones and omits some. The table lists over a million clones, about 84% of them singletons, with under 0.65% in the top ten. V lost 3 bases, J lost 0 bases, and 7 bases lay in between. The length of the CDR3 is 15 residues. Germline V lookup: CDR1 SGHRS, CDR2 YFSETQ. The source is a man aged 18 to 29 in good health. Some clones in this sample may be carry-over from other donors' samples. The sample was memory CD4+ T cells from PBMCs. The subset was: CD45RA-negative fraction. V usage is TRBV5-1 and J usage is TRBJ2-6; no clear D gene. The CDR3 spells CASSSRPSGANVLTF. In DNA, the CDR3 is TGCGCCAGCAGCTCACGGCCCTCTGGGGCCAACGTCCTGACTTTC.